This T cell receptor (beta chain) was sequenced for a study of blood T cell repertoires in COVID-19. Looking at the study overall: Samples of COVID-19 (acute and convalescent) were obtained from the United States, Italy and Spain.

CDR3 length: 13 residues. Germline V CDR1 and CDR2: SGHTA, FQGNSA. Trimming pared 7 bases from V and 2 bases from J, leaving 11 bases between. This clone was found a few times. Authors' data handling: Estimated nucleated cell counts came from reference gene primer amplification. The method was immunoSEQ multiplex PCR; TCRdb's version includes in-frame clones alone and lacks a portion of them. Clone size and V and J calls were adopted from that table, with D and trimming inferred from the DNA. The sample shows about 280,000 clones, about nine tenths of them seen only once. Seattle patients were enrolled while actively infected and followed longitudinally.

The sequenced sample was peripheral blood. J is TRBJ1-2 and V is TRBV7-2, with a possible D match to TRBD1 (5 bases). This TCR derives from a woman under 40 with COVID-19, enrolled during active disease. This chain's CDR3 is CASTHSGNYGYTF. Written as DNA, the CDR3 is TGTGCCAGCACCCATTCAGGGAACTATGGCTACACCTTC.